This T cell receptor beta chain was observed in a study of blood T cell repertoires in COVID-19. Study overall: Samples taken during acute and convalescent COVID-19 were collected in the United States, Italy and Spain. In each case, the material was cDNA or gDNA derived from T cells, B-cell-depleted T cells, or PBMCs.

The CDR3 loop spans 14 amino acids. Germline CDR1 SGHNT, CDR2 YYREEE (reference sequence). The germline V and J ends were trimmed by 4 bases and 1 base, with 11 bases remaining between them. Methods used by the authors: For nucleated cells, counts were estimated from reference gene primer amplification. Method: immunoSEQ multiplex PCR; TCRdb's copy keeps in-frame clones and lacks some. V and J calls and clone size are those listed in that table; D and trimming were worked out from the DNA. The sample carries some 250,000 clones, about 70% recorded once. The chain has TRBV5-4 and TRBJ2-5, with D unclear. The clonotype comes from a woman of 80 years or more with acute or convalescent COVID-19. Sequencing was done on a sample of peripheral blood. DNA of the CDR3: TGTGCCAGCAGCATTGACTCTCTCCAAGAGACCCAGTACTTC. Its protein is CASSIDSLQETQYF.